The clone carrying this TCR beta chain occurred a few times. What it binds is not known. Unique molecular identifiers were in the cDNA, with template-switch universal primer binding. TCRdb redid the calling of the 5' RACE reads with MiXCR, one entry per CDR3 protein. The table shows approximately 300,000 distinct CDR3 sequences, with 8.5% to 9.5% occurring only once. This entry belongs to a study of identical twins. The germline V gene has CDR1 MGHDK and CDR2 SYGVNS. Trimming removed 8 bases from V and 3 bases from J, with 13 bases in between. The CDR3 is made up of 13 amino acids. Whole-study results and caveats: With beta out-of-frame sequences, excess sharing by twins was weaker. Models predicted too little out-of-frame TCR alpha sharing in monozygotic twins.

The same data also went into a second study, on yellow fever vaccine responses in identical twins.

The sample taken for sequencing was CD8+ T cells sorted from blood. The chain carries TRBV25-1 and TRBJ1-1, with TRBD1 as a possible D gene (5 bases). This receptor was taken from a woman younger than 35 in good health. In nucleotides, the CDR3 is TGTGCCAGCGGCCAGGGTGGCGACACTGAAGCTTTCTTT. Translated: CASGQGGDTEAFF. The variable domain in full, with the rest retrieved from reference TRBV25-1 and TRBJ1-1, is EADIYQTPRYLVIGTGKKITLECSQTMGHDKMYWYQQDPGMELHLIHYSYGVNSTEKGDLSSESTVSRIRTEHFPLTLESARPSHTSQYLCASGQGGDTEAFFGQGTRLTVV.